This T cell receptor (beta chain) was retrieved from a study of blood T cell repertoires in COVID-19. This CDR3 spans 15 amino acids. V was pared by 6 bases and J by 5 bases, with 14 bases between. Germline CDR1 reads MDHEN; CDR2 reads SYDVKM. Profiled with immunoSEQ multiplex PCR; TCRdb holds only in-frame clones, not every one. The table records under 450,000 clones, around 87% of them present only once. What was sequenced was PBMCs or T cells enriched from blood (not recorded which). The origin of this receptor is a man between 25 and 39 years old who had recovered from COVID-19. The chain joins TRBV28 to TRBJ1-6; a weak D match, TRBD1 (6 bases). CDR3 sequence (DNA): TGTGCCAGCAGACCTTCTCAGGGGAATAATTCACCCCTCCACTTT. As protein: CASRPSQGNNSPLHF.